Detailed here is one T cell receptor (beta chain). The antigen is not known. These data come from a study of cytomegalovirus exposure and HLA in healthy donors. General study points: One variant, a missense change in DCLRE1C, was linked in a later analysis to TCR beta V- and J-gene trimming.

V dropped 3 bases and J dropped 4 bases, with 19 bases sitting between them. The CDR3 has 17 residues. Germline assignment: CDR1 SGHNT and CDR2 YYREEE (reference sequence). Use of 60 Vbeta and 13 Jbeta primers characterized the PCR. Measured with immunoSEQ multiplex PCR; TCRdb has only the in-frame clones, and not every one. The table shows 95,000 to 150,000 clones, with approximately 15% occurring only once. The donors, nominally healthy at sampling, likely had unrecorded immune exposures. The genes are TRBV5-4 and TRBJ2-2; possible D gene TRBD2, 6 bases. The receptor was derived from a woman younger than 35 in good health and CMV-seronegative. The material sequenced was PBMCs. CDR3: CASSWTPGLSSTGELFF. Written as DNA, the CDR3 is TGTGCCAGCAGCTGGACCCCGGGACTCTCTTCCACCGGGGAGCTGTTTTTT. Based on the CDR3 plus reference TRBV5-4 and TRBJ2-2, the full variable domain is ETGVTQSPTHLIKTRGQQVTLRCSSQSGHNTVSWYQQALGQGPQFIFQYYREEENGRGNFPPRFSGLQFPNYSSELNVNALELDDSALYLCASSWTPGLSSTGELFFGEGSRLTVL.